Presented here are 4 T cell receptor beta chains from one specimen sequenced in a study of blood T cell repertoires in COVID-19. Sequenced by immunoSEQ multiplex PCR; TCRdb stores in-frame clones only, minus some. The sample consists of 35,000 to 55,000 clones, about 85% of them appearing once. Material: peripheral blood. The receptor source for this set is a human donor in a cohort sampled during active COVID-19.

The chain combines TRBV15 with TRBJ2-7, with D possibly being TRBD2 (5 bases). V was shortened by 1 base and J by 4 bases, with 11 bases between the two germline ends. The CDR3 runs to 14 residues. Germline loops: CDR1 LNHNV, CDR2 YYDKDF (reference sequence). Written as DNA, the CDR3 is TGTGCCACCAGCAGAGTTAGCGCCCATTACGAGCAGTACTTC. Its protein is CATSRVSAHYEQYF.

This clone was detected once. The genes are TRBV9 and TRBJ1-3; 9 bases map to TRBD1. The CDR3 is 17 amino acids. CDR1 and CDR2 from the germline V gene are SGDLS and YYNGEE. J lost 4 bases, V lost 3 bases, and 11 bases had no gene match. CDR3: CASSADLHRGQGNTIYF. The CDR3 DNA reads as TGTGCCAGCAGCGCGGACCTCCACAGGGGGCAGGGAAACACCATATATTTT.

The chain is built from TRBV4-2 and TRBJ2-2, with a tentative D call TRBD2 (6 bases). The CDR3 is made up of 15 amino acids. V lost 1 base to trimming and J lost 4 bases, with 10 bases between them. Germline-derived CDR1 and CDR2 are LGHNA and YNFKEQ. Written as DNA, the CDR3 is TGTGCCAGCAGCCAAGGAACAGCGGGCACCGGGGAGCTGTTTTTT. Protein product: CASSQGTAGTGELFF.

Written as DNA, the CDR3 is TGTGCCAGCAGTGAAGGGACAGGGGTACAGACCCAGTACTTC. Translation: CASSEGTGVQTQYF. This chain connects TRBV6-1 to TRBJ2-5, with 9 positions matching TRBD1. CDR3 length equals 14 residues. Trimming removed 1 base from V and 6 bases from J; junction bases left unmatched: 3. Germline-derived CDR1 and CDR2 are MNHNS and SASEGT.